The clone carrying this T cell receptor (beta chain) was observed once. Germline CDR1 is SGHNT and CDR2 is YYREEE (reference sequence). Trimming removed 0 bases from V and 0 bases from J; junction bases left unmatched: 3. The CDR3 consists of 15 residues. Per the original data handling: Amplification from reference gene primers served as the basis for estimated nucleated cell counts. The table came from immunoSEQ multiplex PCR; TCRdb's copy has only in-frame clones and leaves some out. V, J and clone size are those of that table, while D and trimming were read from the DNA. Seen here are more than 70,000 clones, 80% to 90% observed once, and the top ten hold less than 9.5%. This record belongs to a study of blood T cell repertoires in COVID-19. At the level of the study: PBMCs, B-cell-depleted T cells, or T cells were the source of the cDNA or gDNA that made up the material.

Source material: peripheral blood. The receptor was isolated from a man aged 55 to 70 with acute or convalescent COVID-19. The chain recombines TRBV5-4 with TRBJ2-7; 7 bases line up with TRBD2. CDR3 amino acids: CASSLAGGTSYEQYF. The CDR3 nucleotides are TGTGCCAGCAGCTTGGCGGGAGGAACCTCCTACGAGCAGTACTTC. The full variable domain, rest sourced from reference TRBV5-4 and TRBJ2-7, is ETGVTQSPTHLIKTRGQQVTLRCSSQSGHNTVSWYQQALGQGPQFIFQYYREEENGRGNFPPRFSGLQFPNYSSELNVNALELDDSALYLCASSLAGGTSYEQYFGPGTRLTVT.